These T cell receptor beta chains were read from a single sample in a study of CD8 T cells in ankylosing spondylitis. TCRdb reprocessed the 5' RACE reads with MiXCR, giving one entry per CDR3 protein. The sample contains 220,000 or so distinct CDR3 sequences, about 18% of which appear only once. The sample was blood, either unsorted or a sorted T cell fraction (not recorded which). The receptors were gathered from a male donor with ankylosing spondylitis. Both conserved end residues are part of each CDR3. A D gene is named only where the DNA matches it firmly. The size field is filled for only some rows; it gives once, few, many or a size class.

TRBJ2-7	.	TRBV19	few	TGTGCCAGTAGTATAGGTCGGGGCGAGCAGTACTTC	CASSIGRGEQYF
TRBJ2-7	TRBD1	TRBV20-1	once	TGCAGTGCTAGAGAGCAGGGGGCGATATCCTACGAGCAGTACTTC	CSAREQGAISYEQYF
TRBJ2-1	TRBD2	TRBV29-1	.	TGCAGCGGTGGACTAGACAATGAGCAGTTCTTC	CSGGLDNEQFF
TRBJ2-7	.	TRBV7-2	.	TGTGCCAGCAGCTTCACCAGTACCTACGAGCAGTACTTC	CASSFTSTYEQYF
TRBJ2-5	.	TRBV5-6	few	TGTGCCAGCAGCTTGGCCGGCAGGGACGGCGAGACCCAGTACTTC	CASSLAGRDGETQYF
TRBJ1-5	TRBD1	TRBV6-2/TRBV6-3	many	TGTGCCAGCAGTCCCCAGGGGGCACAGCCCCAGCATTTT	CASSPQGAQPQHF
TRBJ2-7	TRBD2	TRBV7-9	few	TGTGCCAGCAGCTCCCCAGCGGGAGAAGGGTACGAGCAGTACTTC	CASSSPAGEGYEQYF
TRBJ2-3	.	TRBV27	.	TGTGCCAGCAGTTTGATCGGGGACCAGCAGTATTTT	CASSLIGDQQYF
TRBJ1-1	TRBD1	TRBV29-1	.	TGCAGCGCTCAGGGGGCAGAAAACCTCGTGAACACTGAAGCTTTCTTT	CSAQGAENLVNTEAFF
TRBJ2-7	.	TRBV11-2	.	TGTGCCAGCAGCTTAGTTCCCGACTCCTACGAGCAGTACTTC	CASSLVPDSYEQYF
TRBJ2-5	TRBD2	TRBV13	few	TGTGCCAGCAGCCACGGGACTAAAGAGACCCAGTACTTC	CASSHGTKETQYF
TRBJ2-5	.	TRBV20-1	few	TGCAGTGCTCCCTCTCCGACGTGGGTTCCCCAAGAGACCCAGTACTTC	CSAPSPTWVPQETQYF
TRBJ1-1	.	TRBV29-1	few	TGCAGCGGGGAGATGAACACTGAAGCTTTCTTT	CSGEMNTEAFF
TRBJ1-2	.	TRBV29-1	many	TGCAGCGTTGGGACCCTTGATGGCTACACCTTC	CSVGTLDGYTF
TRBJ2-1	TRBD1	TRBV20-1	few	TGCAGTGCAAATACAGGGGGACGTGAGCAGTTCTTC	CSANTGGREQFF
TRBJ2-7	.	TRBV28	.	TGTGCCAGCAGTACCCCTGGGAACTACGAGCAGTACTTC	CASSTPGNYEQYF
TRBJ2-1	TRBD2	TRBV20-1	many	TGCAGTGCTAGAGATCTACTAGCAGTGGGGGGGAATGAGCAGTTCTTC	CSARDLLAVGGNEQFF
TRBJ2-1	TRBD1	TRBV27	many	TGTGCCAGCAGTTCACTCACAGGGGGCGAAAGGAATGAGCAGTTCTTC	CASSSLTGGERNEQFF
TRBJ2-3	.	TRBV11-2	few	TGTGCCAGCAGCTTAGTAGTACAGGCTAGCACAGATACGCAGTATTTT	CASSLVVQASTDTQYF
TRBJ2-7	TRBD2	TRBV11-1	.	TGTGCCAGCAGTCTCCCTAGCGGGAGTAGCCCCTTCAGCTCCTACGAGCAGTACTTC	CASSLPSGSSPFSSYEQYF
TRBJ2-7	.	TRBV5-1	few	TGCGCCAGCAGCTTGCGGGGCCCATTAGACGAGCAGTACTTC	CASSLRGPLDEQYF
TRBJ1-4	.	TRBV9	few	TGTGCCAGCAGCGTAGATGCGTCCGGATGGGATACTAATGAAAAACTGTTTTTT	CASSVDASGWDTNEKLFF
TRBJ2-1	TRBD2	TRBV6-5	.	TGTGCCAGCAGTTACTTTGCGGGAGGACCCAATGAGCAGTTCTTC	CASSYFAGGPNEQFF
TRBJ1-5	TRBD1	TRBV15	.	TGTGCCACCAGCAGCAGAGTCGGACAGGGGGCGGATCAGCCCCAGCATTTT	CATSSRVGQGADQPQHF
TRBJ2-1	.	TRBV4-3	few	TGCGCCAGCAGCCAAGATCTTGAAGGGGCCCTCGGTGAGCAGTTCTTC	CASSQDLEGALGEQFF
TRBJ2-5	TRBD2	TRBV20-1	.	TGCAGTGCTCGCGGGGGGGACCACGGAGAGACCCAGTACTTC	CSARGGDHGETQYF
TRBJ2-5	.	TRBV7-9	few	TGTGCCAGCAGCTTATCAAACCAAGAGACCCAGTACTTC	CASSLSNQETQYF
TRBJ2-7	TRBD1	TRBV13	.	TGTGCCAGCAGCTTCCGGGACAGGGACTACGAGCAGTACTTC	CASSFRDRDYEQYF
TRBJ1-2	TRBD1	TRBV29-1	few	TGCAGCGTCCTCTTACCAGGGGACAGGGGCTACACCTTC	CSVLLPGDRGYTF
TRBJ1-1	.	TRBV29-1	many	TGCAGCGTGCCAGAGTCCAACACTGAAGCTTTCTTT	CSVPESNTEAFF
TRBJ1-6	.	TRBV2	.	TGTGCCAGCAGTGAAATACTCGAGGATTCACCCCTCCACTTT	CASSEILEDSPLHF
TRBJ2-5	.	TRBV3-2	large	TGTGCCAGCAGCCAAGAACTGGCCGGATCCGGAGAGACCCAGTACTTC	CASSQELAGSGETQYF
TRBJ2-7	TRBD1	TRBV23-1	few	TGCGCCAGCAGTCCGCCTAGGGACAGGGTCGTATTACGAGTCTACGAGCAGTACTTC	CASSPPRDRVVLRVYEQYF
TRBJ1-2	.	TRBV30	.	TGTGCCTGGAGTCCCAGTAGTAACCATCTATACTATGGCTACACCTTC	CAWSPSSNHLYYGYTF
TRBJ2-1	.	TRBV7-9	.	TGTGCCAGCAGCTTAGCCGGGCGGGGACGTAACAATGAGCAGTTCTTC	CASSLAGRGRNNEQFF
TRBJ2-3	.	TRBV5-5	many	TGTGCCAGCAGCTTTGGGAGCACAGATACGCAGTATTTT	CASSFGSTDTQYF
TRBJ1-5	.	TRBV2	few	TGTGCCAGCAGTGAGTGGCAGGGGTATCAGCCCCAGCATTTT	CASSEWQGYQPQHF
TRBJ1-1	TRBD1	TRBV7-9	.	TGTGCCAGCACGACAGGGAGCACTGAAGCTTTCTTT	CASTTGSTEAFF
TRBJ1-5	.	TRBV15	few	TGTGCCACCAGCAGTGACAGGCATAGCAATCAGCCCCAGCATTTT	CATSSDRHSNQPQHF
TRBJ1-2	.	TRBV12-3/TRBV12-4	many	TGTGCCAGCAGTTTATTTGGGGGAGGTTATGGCTACACCTTC	CASSLFGGGYGYTF
TRBJ1-1	TRBD1	TRBV12-3/TRBV12-4	.	TGTGCCAGCAGTTTAGCCCCGACAGGGAGTACTGAAGCTTTCTTT	CASSLAPTGSTEAFF
TRBJ2-7	.	TRBV7-6	few	TGTGCCAGCAGCAAACGCCCTGGGACAACTTACGAGCAGTACTTC	CASSKRPGTTYEQYF
TRBJ2-1	TRBD2	TRBV30	few	TGTGCCTGGAACCCGGGACTAGCGAAAAATGAGCAGTTCTTC	CAWNPGLAKNEQFF
TRBJ2-1	.	TRBV28	.	TGTGCCAGCAGTTTACCTACCCCCTACAATGAGCAGTTCTTC	CASSLPTPYNEQFF
TRBJ1-2	.	TRBV11-2	.	TGTGCCAGCAGCTTAGACGGGGGCAGTACTAACTATGGCTACACCTTC	CASSLDGGSTNYGYTF
TRBJ1-1	TRBD1	TRBV11-1	.	TGTGCCAGCAGTTATACAGGGGGCAACACTGAAGCTTTCTTT	CASSYTGGNTEAFF
TRBJ1-1	.	TRBV12-3/TRBV12-4	many	TGTGCCAGCACCCCCAGAGGAGGGACTGATGAAGCTTTCTTT	CASTPRGGTDEAFF
TRBJ2-7	TRBD2	TRBV20-1	few	TGCAGTGCAGGGAGGACTAGCGCTTACGAGCAGTACTTC	CSAGRTSAYEQYF
TRBJ2-7	.	TRBV6-2/TRBV6-3	.	TGTGCCAGCAGTTACCCCCTCCGGGGGGGACAGCTGACCTACGAGCAGTACTTC	CASSYPLRGGQLTYEQYF